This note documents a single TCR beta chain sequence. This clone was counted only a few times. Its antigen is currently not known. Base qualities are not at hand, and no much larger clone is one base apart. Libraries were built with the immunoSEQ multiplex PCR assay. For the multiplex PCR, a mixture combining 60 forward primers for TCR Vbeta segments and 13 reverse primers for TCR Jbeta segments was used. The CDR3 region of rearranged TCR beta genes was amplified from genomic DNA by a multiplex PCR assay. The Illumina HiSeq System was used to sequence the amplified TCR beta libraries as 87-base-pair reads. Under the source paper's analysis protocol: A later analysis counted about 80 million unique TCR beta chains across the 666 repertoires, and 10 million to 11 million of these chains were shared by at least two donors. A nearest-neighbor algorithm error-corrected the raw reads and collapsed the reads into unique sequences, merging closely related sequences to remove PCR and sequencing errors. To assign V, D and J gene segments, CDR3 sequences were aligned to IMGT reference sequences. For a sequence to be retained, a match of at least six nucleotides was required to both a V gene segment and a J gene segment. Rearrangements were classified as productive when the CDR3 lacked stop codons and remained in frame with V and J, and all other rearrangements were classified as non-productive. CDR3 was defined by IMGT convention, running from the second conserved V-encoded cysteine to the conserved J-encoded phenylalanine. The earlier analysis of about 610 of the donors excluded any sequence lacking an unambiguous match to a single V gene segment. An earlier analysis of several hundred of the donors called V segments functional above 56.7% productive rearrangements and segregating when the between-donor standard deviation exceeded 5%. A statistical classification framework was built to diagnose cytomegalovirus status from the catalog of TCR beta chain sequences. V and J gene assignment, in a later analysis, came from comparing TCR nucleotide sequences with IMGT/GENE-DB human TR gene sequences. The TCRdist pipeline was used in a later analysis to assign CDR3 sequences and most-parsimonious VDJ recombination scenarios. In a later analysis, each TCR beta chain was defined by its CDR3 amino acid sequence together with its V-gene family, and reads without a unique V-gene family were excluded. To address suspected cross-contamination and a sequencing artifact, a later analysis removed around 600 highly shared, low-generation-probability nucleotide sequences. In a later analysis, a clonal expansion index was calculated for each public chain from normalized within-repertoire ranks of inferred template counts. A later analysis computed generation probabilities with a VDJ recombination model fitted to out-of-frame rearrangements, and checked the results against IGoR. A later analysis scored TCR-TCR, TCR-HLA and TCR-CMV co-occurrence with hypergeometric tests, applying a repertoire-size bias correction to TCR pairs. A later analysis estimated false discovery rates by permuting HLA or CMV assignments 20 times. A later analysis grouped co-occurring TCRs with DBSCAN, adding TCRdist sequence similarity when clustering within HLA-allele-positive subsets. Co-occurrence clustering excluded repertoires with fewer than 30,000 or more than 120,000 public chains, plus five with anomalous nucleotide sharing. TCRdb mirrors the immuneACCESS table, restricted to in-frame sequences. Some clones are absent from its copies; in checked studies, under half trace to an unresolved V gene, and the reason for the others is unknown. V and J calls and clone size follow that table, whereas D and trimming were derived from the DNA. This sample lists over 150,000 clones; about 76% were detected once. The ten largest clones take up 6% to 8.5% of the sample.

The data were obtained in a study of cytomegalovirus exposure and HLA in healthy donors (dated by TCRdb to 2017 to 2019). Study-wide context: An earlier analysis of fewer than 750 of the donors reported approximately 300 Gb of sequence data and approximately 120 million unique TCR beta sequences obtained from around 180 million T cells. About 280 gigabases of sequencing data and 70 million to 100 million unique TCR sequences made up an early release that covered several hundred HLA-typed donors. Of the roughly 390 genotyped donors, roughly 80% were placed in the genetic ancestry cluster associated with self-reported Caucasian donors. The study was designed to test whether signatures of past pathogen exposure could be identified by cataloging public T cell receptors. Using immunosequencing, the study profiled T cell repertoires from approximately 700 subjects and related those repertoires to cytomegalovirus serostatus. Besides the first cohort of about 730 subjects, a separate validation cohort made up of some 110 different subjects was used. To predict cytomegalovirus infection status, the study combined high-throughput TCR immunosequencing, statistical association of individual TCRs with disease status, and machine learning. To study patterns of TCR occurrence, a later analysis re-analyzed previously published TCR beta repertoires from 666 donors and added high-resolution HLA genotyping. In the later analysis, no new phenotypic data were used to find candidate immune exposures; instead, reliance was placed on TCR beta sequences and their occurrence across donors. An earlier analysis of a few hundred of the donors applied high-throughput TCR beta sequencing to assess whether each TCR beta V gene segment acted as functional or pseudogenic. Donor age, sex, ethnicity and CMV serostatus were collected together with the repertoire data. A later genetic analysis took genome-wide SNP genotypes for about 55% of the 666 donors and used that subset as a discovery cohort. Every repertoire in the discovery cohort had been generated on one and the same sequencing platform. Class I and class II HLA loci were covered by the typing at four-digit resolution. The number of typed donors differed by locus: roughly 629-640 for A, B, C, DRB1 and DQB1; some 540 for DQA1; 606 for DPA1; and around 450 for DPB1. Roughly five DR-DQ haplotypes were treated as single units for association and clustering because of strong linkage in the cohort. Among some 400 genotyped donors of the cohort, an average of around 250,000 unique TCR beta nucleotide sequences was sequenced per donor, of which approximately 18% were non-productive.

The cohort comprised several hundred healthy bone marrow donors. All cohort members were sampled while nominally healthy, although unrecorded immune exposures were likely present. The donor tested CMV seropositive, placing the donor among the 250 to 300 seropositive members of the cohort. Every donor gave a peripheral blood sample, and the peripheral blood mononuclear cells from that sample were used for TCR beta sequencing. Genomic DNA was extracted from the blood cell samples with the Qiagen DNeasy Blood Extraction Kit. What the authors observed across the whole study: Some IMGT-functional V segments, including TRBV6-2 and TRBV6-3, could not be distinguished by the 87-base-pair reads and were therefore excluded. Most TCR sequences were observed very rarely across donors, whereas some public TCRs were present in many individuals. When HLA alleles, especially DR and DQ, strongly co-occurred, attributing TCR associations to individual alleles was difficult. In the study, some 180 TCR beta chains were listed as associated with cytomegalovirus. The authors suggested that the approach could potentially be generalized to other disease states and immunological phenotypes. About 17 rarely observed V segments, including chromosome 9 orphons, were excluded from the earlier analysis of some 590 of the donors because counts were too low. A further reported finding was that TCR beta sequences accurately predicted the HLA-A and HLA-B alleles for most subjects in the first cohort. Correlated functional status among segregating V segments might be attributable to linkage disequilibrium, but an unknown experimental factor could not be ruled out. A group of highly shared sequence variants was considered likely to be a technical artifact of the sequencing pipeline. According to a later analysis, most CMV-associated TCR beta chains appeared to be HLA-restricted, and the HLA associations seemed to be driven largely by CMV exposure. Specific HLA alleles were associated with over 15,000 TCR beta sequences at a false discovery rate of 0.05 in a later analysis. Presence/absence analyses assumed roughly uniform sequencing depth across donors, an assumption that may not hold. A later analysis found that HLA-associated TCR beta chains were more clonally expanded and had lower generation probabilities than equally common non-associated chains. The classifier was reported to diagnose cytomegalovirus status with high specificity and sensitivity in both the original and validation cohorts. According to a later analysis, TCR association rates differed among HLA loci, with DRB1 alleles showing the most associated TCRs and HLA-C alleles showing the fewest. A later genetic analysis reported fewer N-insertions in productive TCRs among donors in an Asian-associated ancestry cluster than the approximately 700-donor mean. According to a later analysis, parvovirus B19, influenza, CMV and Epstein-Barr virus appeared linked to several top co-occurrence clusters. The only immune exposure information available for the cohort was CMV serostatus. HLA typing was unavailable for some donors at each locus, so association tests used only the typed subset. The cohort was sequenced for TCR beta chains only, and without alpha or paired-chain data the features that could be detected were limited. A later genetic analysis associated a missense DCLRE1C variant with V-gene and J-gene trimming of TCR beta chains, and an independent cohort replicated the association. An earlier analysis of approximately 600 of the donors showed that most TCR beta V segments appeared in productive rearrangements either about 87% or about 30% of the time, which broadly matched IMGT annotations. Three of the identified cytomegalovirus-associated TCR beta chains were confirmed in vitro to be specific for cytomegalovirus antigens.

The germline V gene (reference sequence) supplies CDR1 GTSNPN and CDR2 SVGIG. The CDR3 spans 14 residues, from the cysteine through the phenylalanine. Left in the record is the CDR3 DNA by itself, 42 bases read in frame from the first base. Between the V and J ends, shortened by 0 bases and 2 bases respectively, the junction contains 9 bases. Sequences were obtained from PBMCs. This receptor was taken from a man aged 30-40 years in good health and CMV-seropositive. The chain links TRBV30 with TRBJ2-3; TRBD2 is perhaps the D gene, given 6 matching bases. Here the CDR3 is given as CAWSVAGLTDTQYF. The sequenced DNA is TGTGCCTGGAGTGTGGCGGGGCTCACAGATACGCAGTATTTT.